One and the same sample provided the 10 T cell receptor beta chains below, sequenced in a study of shared clonotypes between healthy human individuals. Profiled with immunoSEQ multiplex PCR; TCRdb holds only in-frame clones, not every one. This table has over 2 million clones, approximately 90% appearing once. The material sequenced was naive CD4+ T cells from PBMCs. Subset specified: CD45RA+ positively selected. Receptor source: a young man in good health. Some clones in this sample may be carry-over from other donors' samples.

As DNA, the CDR3 is TGCAGCGTCCGGCGAAACACCGGGGAGCTGTTTTTT. Translated: CSVRRNTGELFF. The V gene is TRBV29-1, the J gene TRBJ2-2; D not certain. CDR1 is SQVTM, CDR2 ANQGSEA, per germline. Deletions cut 6 bases from V and 2 bases from J, with 7 bases between. This CDR3 is built from 12 residues.

The chain employs TRBV28 and TRBJ2-1, with D maybe TRBD1 (6 bases). This CDR3 is 14 amino acids long. V lost 2 bases and J 4 bases, leaving 9 bases between the germline ends. From germline, CDR1 is MDHEN and CDR2 SYDVKM. CDR3 coding DNA: TGTGCCAGCAGTTTAGCGGACAGATACAATGAGCAGTTCTTC. It encodes CASSLADRYNEQFF. The whole variable domain, filled in from reference TRBV28 and TRBJ2-1, reads DVKVTQSSRYLVKRTGEKVFLECVQDMDHENMFWYRQDPGLGLRLIYFSYDVKMKEKGDIPEGYSVSREKKERFSLILESASTNQTSMYLCASSLADRYNEQFFGPGTRLTVL.

The V call is TRBV7-9, the J call TRBJ2-2; 10 bases agree with TRBD1. The CDR3 has 14 amino acids. V was clipped by 7 bases and J by 7 bases; unmatched bases: 6. CDR1 is SEHNR and CDR2 is FQNEAQ in the germline V gene (reference sequence). This CDR3 is CASTWTGGDGELFF. The CDR3, as DNA: TGTGCCAGCACCTGGACAGGGGGAGACGGGGAGCTGTTTTTT.

The chain carries TRBV10-3 and TRBJ2-5; a possible D gene is TRBD2 (6 bases). Germline V gene sequence: CDR1 ENHRY, CDR2 SYGVKD. Trimming stripped 4 bases from V and 2 bases from J, with 20 bases between. This CDR3 spans 17 amino acids. In DNA, the CDR3 is TGTGCCATCAGTGGGGGGACTGGTCGAAAAACGCAAGAGACCCAGTACTTC. This codes for CAISGGTGRKTQETQYF.

The rearrangement links TRBV6-6 to TRBJ1-3; D call uncertain. The CDR3 length is 15 residues. From germline, CDR1 is MNHNY and CDR2 SVGAGI (reference sequence). V gave up 7 bases and J gave up 0 bases, with 13 bases separating them. In DNA form, the CDR3 reads TGTGCCAGCACTGACACGGGATTCTCTGGAAACACCATATATTTT. This sequence encodes CASTDTGFSGNTIYF.

CDR3 region: CASSENRGFGEQYF. The CDR3 region has the DNA TGTGCCAGCAGTGAAAACAGGGGTTTCGGCGAGCAGTACTTC. This chain uses TRBV25-1 with TRBJ2-7; 7 bases are a match to TRBD1. This CDR3 is 14 amino acids long. The V gene's germline CDR1 is MGHDK and CDR2 SYGVNS. J lost 6 bases, V lost 2 bases, and 7 bases had no gene match.

The chain employs TRBV27 and TRBJ1-1; perhaps TRBD1 as D (6 bases). V lost 6 bases and J 0 bases, leaving 11 bases between the germline ends. Germline lookup yields CDR1 MNHEY and CDR2 SMNVEV (reference sequence). The CDR3 has 14 amino acids. In DNA, the CDR3 is TGTGCCAGCAGGCCCGGGGGCTTGAACACTGAAGCTTTCTTT. It specifies CASRPGGLNTEAFF.

The chain combines TRBV2 with TRBJ1-1; D gene ambiguous. Germline-derived CDR1 and CDR2 are SNHLY and FYNNEI. V shed 7 bases and J shed 6 bases, with 18 bases lying between them. The CDR3 sequence is 14 residues long. The CDR3 protein is CASIRSTFASEAFF. CDR3 DNA: TGTGCCAGCATCAGAAGCACATTCGCCTCTGAAGCTTTCTTT.

The rearrangement uses TRBV20-1 and TRBJ1-1; D is unresolved. Trimming cost V 8 bases and J 7 bases, with 5 bases left between them. This CDR3 has 8 amino acids. Germline CDR1 DFQATT, CDR2 SNEGSKA (reference sequence). The CDR3 region is CSPYEAFF. The CDR3 DNA is TGCAGTCCGTATGAAGCTTTCTTT.

The chain has TRBV5-1 and TRBJ1-2, with D hard to call. The germline CDR1 and CDR2 sequences are SGHRS and YFSETQ. CDR3 length: 16 amino acids. Trimming removed 1 base at V and 0 bases at J, with 13 bases between. The CDR3: CASSLIGAPSNYGYTF. The DNA for the CDR3 is TGCGCCAGCAGCTTGATCGGTGCGCCTTCTAACTATGGCTACACCTTC.